The T cell receptor (beta chain) under discussion was sequenced for a study of patients and donors after allogeneic stem cell transplantation. TCRdb reprocessed the RT-PCR reads with MiXCR, giving one entry per CDR3 protein. Here the sample spans approximately 160,000 distinct CDR3 sequences, around 30% being singletons. The receptor comes from a human donor who was either an allogeneic HSCT recipient or a stem cell or donor lymphocyte infusion donor (not recorded which). It is not recorded whose cells these are; they may come from a transplant donor. Sequencing was carried out using blood, either unsorted or a sorted T cell fraction (not recorded which).

CDR3 in amino acids: CASSLSWTSGRNEQFF. Here the CDR3 DNA reads TGTGCCAGCAGCTTAAGTTGGACTAGCGGGAGGAATGAGCAGTTCTTC. The chain recombines TRBV7-9 with TRBJ2-1, with TRBD2 identical over 14 bases. Losses at the gene ends were 2 bases for V and 7 bases for J; bases not matched to a gene: 4. This CDR3 is 16 amino acids long. The germline CDR1 and CDR2 sequences are SEHNR and FQNEAQ (reference sequence).